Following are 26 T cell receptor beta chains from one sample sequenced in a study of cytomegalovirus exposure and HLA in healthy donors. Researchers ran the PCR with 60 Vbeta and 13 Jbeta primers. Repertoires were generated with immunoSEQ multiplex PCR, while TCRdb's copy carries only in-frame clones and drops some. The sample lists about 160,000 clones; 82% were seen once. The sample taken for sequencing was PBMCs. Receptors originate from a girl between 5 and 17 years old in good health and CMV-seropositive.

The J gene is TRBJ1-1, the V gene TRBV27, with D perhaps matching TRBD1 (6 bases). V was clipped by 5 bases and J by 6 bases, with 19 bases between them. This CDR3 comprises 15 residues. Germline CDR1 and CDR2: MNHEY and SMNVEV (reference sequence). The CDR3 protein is CASSLYRAGLSEAFF. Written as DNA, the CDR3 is TGTGCCAGCAGTCTGTACAGGGCGGGCCTCTCTGAAGCTTTCTTT.

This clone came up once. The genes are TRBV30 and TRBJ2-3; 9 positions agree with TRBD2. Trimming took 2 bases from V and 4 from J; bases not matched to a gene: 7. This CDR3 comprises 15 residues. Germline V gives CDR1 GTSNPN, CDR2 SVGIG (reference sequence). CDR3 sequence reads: CAWSHSAGGPDTQYF. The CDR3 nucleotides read TGTGCCTGGAGTCACTCGGCGGGAGGGCCAGATACGCAGTATTTT. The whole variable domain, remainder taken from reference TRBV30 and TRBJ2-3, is SQTIHQWPATLVQPVGSPLSLECTVEGTSNPNLYWYRQAAGRGLQLLFYSVGIGQISSEVPQNLSASRPQDRQFILSSKKLLLSDSGFYLCAWSHSAGGPDTQYFGPGTRLTVL.

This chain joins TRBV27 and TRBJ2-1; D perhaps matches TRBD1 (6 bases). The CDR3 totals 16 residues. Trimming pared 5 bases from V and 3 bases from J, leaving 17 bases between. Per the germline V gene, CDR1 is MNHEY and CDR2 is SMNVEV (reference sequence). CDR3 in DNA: TGTGCCAGCAGTCCCCTCGGGCAGGGGTACTACAATGAGCAGTTCTTC. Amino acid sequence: CASSPLGQGYYNEQFF.

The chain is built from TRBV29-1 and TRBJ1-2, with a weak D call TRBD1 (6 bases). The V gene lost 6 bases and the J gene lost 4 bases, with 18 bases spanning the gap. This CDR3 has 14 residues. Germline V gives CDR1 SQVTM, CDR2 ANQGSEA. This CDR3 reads CSVTQDRRTYGYTF. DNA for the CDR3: TGCAGCGTCACCCAAGACAGGCGGACCTATGGCTACACCTTC.

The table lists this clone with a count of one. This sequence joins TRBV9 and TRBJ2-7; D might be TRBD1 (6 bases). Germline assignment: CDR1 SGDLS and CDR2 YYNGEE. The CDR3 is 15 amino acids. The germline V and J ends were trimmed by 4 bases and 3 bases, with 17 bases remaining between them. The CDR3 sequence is CASSPLGQPFYEQYF. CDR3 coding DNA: TGTGCCAGCAGCCCGTTAGGACAGCCCTTCTACGAGCAGTACTTC. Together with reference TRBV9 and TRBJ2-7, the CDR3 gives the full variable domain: DSGVTQTPKHLITATGQRVTLRCSPRSGDLSVYWYQQSLDQGLQFLIQYYNGEERAKGNILERFSAQQFPDLHSELNLSSLELGDSALYFCASSPLGQPFYEQYFGPGTRLTVT.

This chain's CDR3 is CASSQLRDREPFF. CDR3 DNA: TGTGCCAGCAGTCAACTGCGGGACAGGGAACCTTTCTTT. The chain has TRBV11-1 and TRBJ1-1; 9 bases line up with TRBD1. The germline V gene encodes CDR1 SGHAT and CDR2 FQDESV (reference sequence). The CDR3 consists of 13 residues. J gave up 12 bases and V 6 bases, and 11 bases lay outside the gene matches.

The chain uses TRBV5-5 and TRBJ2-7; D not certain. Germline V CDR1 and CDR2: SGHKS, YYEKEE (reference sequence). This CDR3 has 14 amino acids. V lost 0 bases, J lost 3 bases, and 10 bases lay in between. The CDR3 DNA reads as TGTGCCAGCAGCTTGGAGTGGCAAAACTACGAGCAGTACTTC. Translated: CASSLEWQNYEQYF.

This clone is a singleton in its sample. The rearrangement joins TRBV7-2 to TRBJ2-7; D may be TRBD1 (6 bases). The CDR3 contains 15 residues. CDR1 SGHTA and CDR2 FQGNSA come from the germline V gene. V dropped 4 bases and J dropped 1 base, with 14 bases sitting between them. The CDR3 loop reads CASSSSGAGSYEQYF. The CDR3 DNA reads TGTGCCAGCAGCTCATCAGGGGCCGGGTCCTACGAGCAGTACTTC.

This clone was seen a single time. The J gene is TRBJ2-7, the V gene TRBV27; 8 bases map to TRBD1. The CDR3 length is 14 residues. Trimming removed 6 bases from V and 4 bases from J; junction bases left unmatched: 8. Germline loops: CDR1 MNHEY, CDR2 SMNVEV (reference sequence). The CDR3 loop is CASSPSGGGYEQYF. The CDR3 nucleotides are TGTGCCAGCAGCCCCTCAGGGGGCGGGTACGAGCAGTACTTC.

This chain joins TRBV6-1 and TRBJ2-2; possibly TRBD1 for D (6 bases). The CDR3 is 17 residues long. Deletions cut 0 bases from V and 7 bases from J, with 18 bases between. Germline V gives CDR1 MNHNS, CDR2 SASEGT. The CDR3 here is CASSEATDRRSLGELFF. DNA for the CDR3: TGTGCCAGCAGTGAAGCGACTGACAGGCGCTCCCTCGGGGAGCTGTTTTTT.

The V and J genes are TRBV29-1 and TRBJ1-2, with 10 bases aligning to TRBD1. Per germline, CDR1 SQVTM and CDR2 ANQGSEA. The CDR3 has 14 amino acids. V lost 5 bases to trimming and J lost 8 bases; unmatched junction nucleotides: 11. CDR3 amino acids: CSVLKEGQGIGYTF. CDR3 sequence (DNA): TGCAGCGTTCTGAAAGAGGGACAGGGGATCGGCTACACCTTC.

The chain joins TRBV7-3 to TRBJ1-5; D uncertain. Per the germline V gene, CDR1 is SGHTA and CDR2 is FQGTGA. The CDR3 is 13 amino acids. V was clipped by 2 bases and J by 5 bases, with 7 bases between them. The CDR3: CASSLWPDQPQHF. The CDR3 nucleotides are TGTGCCAGCAGCTTATGGCCAGATCAGCCCCAGCATTTT.

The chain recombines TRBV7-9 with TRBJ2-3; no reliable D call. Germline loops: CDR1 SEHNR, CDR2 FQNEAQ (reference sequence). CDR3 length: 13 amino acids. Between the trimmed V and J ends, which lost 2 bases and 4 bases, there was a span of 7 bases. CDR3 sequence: CASSLSSADTQYF. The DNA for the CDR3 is TGTGCCAGCAGCTTATCGTCGGCAGATACGCAGTATTTT.

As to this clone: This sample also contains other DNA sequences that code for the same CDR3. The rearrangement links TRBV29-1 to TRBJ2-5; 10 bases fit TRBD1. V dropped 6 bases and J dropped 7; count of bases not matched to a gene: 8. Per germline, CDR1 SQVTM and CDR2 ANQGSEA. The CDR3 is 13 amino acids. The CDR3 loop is CSVGTGDGGTQYF. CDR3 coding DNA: TGCAGCGTGGGGACAGGGGATGGAGGGACCCAGTACTTC.

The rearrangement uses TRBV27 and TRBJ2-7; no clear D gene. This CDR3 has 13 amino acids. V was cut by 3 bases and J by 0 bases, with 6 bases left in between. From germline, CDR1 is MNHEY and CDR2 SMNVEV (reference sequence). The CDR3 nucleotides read TGTGCCAGCAGTTTTGGAGTCTCCTACGAGCAGTACTTC. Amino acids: CASSFGVSYEQYF.

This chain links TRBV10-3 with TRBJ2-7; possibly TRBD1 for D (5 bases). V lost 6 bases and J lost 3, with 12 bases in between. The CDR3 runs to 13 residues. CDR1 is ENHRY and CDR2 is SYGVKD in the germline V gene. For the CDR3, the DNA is TGTGCCATCAGGACAGATCCTAACTACGAGCAGTACTTC. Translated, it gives CAIRTDPNYEQYF.

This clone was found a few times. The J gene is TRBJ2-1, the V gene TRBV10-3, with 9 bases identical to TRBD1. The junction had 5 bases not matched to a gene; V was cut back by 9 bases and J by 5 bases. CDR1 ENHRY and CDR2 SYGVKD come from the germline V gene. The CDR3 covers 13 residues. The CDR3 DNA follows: TGTGCCATGGGACAGGGAAGTGACAATGAGCAGTTCTTC. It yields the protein CAMGQGSDNEQFF.

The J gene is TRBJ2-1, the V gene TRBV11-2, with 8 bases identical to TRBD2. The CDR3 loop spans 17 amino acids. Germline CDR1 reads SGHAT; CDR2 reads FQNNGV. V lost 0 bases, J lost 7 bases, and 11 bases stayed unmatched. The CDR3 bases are TGTGCCAGCAGCTTAGATCCAATAACGGGGGGGGAAAATGAGCAGTTCTTC. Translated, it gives CASSLDPITGGENEQFF.

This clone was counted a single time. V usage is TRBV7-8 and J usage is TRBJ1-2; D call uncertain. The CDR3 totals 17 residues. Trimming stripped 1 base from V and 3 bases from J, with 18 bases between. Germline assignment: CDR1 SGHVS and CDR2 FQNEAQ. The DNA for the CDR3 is TGTGCCAGCAGCTTAGACCCGACACGGTGGAATTACTATGGCTACACCTTC. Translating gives CASSLDPTRWNYYGYTF.

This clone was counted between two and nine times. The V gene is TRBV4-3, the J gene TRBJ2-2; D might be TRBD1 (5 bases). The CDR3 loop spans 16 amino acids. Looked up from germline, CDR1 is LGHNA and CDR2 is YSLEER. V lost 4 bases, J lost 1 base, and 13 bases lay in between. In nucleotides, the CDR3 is TGCGCCAGCAGCCGGGGCATAGACAGGAACACCGGGGAGCTGTTTTTT. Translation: CASSRGIDRNTGELFF.

The CDR3 nucleotides are TGTGCCAGTAATAGTCCCCAGGGGCTCGGCTACACCTTC. This gives the protein CASNSPQGLGYTF. The J gene is TRBJ1-2, the V gene TRBV19, with D perhaps TRBD1 (6 bases). The V end was cut by 7 bases, the J end by 8 bases, with 17 bases between. From germline, CDR1 is LNHDA and CDR2 SQIVND (reference sequence). The CDR3 sequence is 13 residues long.

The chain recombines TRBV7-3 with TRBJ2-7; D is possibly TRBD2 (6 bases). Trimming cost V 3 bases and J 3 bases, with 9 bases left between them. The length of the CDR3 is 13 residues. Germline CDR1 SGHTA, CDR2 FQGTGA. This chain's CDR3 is CASSFEEGYEQYF. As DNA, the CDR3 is TGTGCCAGCAGCTTTGAGGAGGGCTACGAGCAGTACTTC.

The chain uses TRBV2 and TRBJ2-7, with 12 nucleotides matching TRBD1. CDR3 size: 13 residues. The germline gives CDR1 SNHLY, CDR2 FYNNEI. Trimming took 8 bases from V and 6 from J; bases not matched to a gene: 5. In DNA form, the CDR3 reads TGTGCCAGCCAGGGACAGGGGGCATTCGAGCAGTACTTC. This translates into CASQGQGAFEQYF.

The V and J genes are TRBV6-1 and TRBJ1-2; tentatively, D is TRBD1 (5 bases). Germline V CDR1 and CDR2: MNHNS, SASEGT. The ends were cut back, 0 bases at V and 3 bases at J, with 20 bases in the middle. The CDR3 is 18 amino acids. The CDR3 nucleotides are TGTGCCAGCAGTGAAGCGCGTTACAGGCTTCTTGGGGACTATGGCTACACCTTC. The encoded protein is CASSEARYRLLGDYGYTF.

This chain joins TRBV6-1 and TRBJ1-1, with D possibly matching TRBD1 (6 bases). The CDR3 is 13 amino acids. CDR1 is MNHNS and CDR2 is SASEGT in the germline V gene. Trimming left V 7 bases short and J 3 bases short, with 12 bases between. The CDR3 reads CASNERGYTEAFF. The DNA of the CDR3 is TGTGCCAGCAACGAAAGGGGGTACACTGAAGCTTTCTTT.

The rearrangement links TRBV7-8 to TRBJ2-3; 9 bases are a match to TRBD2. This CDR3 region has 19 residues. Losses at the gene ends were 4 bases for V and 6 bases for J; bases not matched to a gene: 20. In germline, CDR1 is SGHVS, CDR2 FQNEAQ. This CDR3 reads CASSSNPRGGTSMRDTQYF. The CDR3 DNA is TGTGCCAGCAGCTCCAACCCCAGGGGGGGGACTAGCATGAGGGATACGCAGTATTTT.